This T cell receptor (beta chain) was identified during a study of cytomegalovirus exposure and HLA in healthy donors. Background on the study: An earlier analysis identified 117 million unique TCR beta sequences in about 180 million T cells. Study conclusions and caveats: At a 0.05 false discovery rate, a later analysis found over 15,000 TCR beta sequences to be associated with HLA alleles. Based on reports, TCR beta sequences accurately predicted HLA-A and HLA-B alleles for most subjects.

Germline V gene data show CDR1 as SEHNR and CDR2 as FQNEAQ (reference sequence). V gave up 1 base and J gave up 6 bases; unmatched junction bases: 8. CDR3 length: 16 amino acids. The primer mix had 60 Vbeta and 13 Jbeta primers. Some clones are missing from TCRdb's copy, which holds only in-frame ones; the method was immunoSEQ multiplex PCR. There are some 130,000 clones in the sample, with under 2% held by the top ten. Of note for this clone: Its target is unknown.

The J gene is TRBJ2-7, the V gene TRBV7-9; TRBD1 matches 11 bases. This receptor was identified in a woman aged 40 to 50 in good health and CMV-seropositive. Source material: PBMCs. DNA of the CDR3: TGTGCCAGCAGCTTAGTCGGAGGGACAGGGGGGGTCGAGCAGTACTTC. Encoded protein: CASSLVGGTGGVEQYF.